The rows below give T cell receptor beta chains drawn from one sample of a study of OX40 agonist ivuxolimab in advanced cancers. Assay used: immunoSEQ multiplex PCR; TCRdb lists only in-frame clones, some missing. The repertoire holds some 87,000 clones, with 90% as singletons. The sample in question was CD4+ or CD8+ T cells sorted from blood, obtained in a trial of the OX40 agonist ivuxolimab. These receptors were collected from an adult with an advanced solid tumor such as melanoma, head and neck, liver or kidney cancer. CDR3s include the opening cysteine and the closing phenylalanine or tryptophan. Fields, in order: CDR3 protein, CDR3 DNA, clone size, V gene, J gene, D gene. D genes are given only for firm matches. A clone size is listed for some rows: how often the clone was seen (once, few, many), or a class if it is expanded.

CDR3 protein: CASSGVPNQPQHF
CDR3 DNA: TGTGCCAGTAGTGGGGTCCCAAATCAGCCCCAGCATTTT
clone size: NA
V gene: TRBV19
J gene: TRBJ1-5
D gene: NA

CDR3 protein: CASSSAGGGYYYYNEQFF
CDR3 DNA: TGTGCCAGCTCATCCGCCGGGGGGGGCTACTACTACTACAATGAGCAGTTCTTC
clone size: NA
V gene: TRBV18
J gene: TRBJ2-1
D gene: TRBD2

CDR3 protein: CASSRTPGGQSYNEQFF
CDR3 DNA: TGTGCCAGCAGTCGTACCCCGGGGGGACAGTCCTACAATGAGCAGTTCTTC
clone size: NA
V gene: TRBV7-6
J gene: TRBJ2-1
D gene: NA

CDR3 protein: CASSELMIGNTIYF
CDR3 DNA: TGTGCCAGCAGTGAGTTGATGATTGGAAACACCATATATTTT
clone size: NA
V gene: TRBV2
J gene: TRBJ1-3
D gene: NA

CDR3 protein: CASSYSNRVNYGYTF
CDR3 DNA: TGTGCCAGCAGTTACTCCAACAGGGTAAACTATGGCTACACCTTC
clone size: NA
V gene: TRBV6-5
J gene: TRBJ1-2
D gene: NA

CDR3 protein: CAWRLAGGPITGELFF
CDR3 DNA: TGTGCCTGGAGACTAGCGGGAGGGCCCATCACCGGGGAGCTGTTTTTT
clone size: NA
V gene: TRBV30
J gene: TRBJ2-2
D gene: TRBD2

CDR3 protein: CASSAVGVNEQFF
CDR3 DNA: TGTGCCAGTAGTGCGGTAGGAGTAAATGAGCAGTTCTTC
clone size: NA
V gene: TRBV19
J gene: TRBJ2-1
D gene: NA

CDR3 protein: CAWSGGGSSYNEQFF
CDR3 DNA: TGTGCCTGGAGTGGTGGGGGGAGCTCCTACAATGAGCAGTTCTTC
clone size: NA
V gene: TRBV30
J gene: TRBJ2-1
D gene: NA

CDR3 protein: CASSLDTAGLDYEQYF
CDR3 DNA: TGTGCCAGCAGCTTAGATACAGCGGGATTAGACTACGAGCAGTACTTC
clone size: NA
V gene: TRBV7-9
J gene: TRBJ2-7
D gene: TRBD2

CDR3 protein: CASSRDREYEQYF
CDR3 DNA: TGCGCCAGCAGCCGGGACAGGGAGTACGAGCAGTACTTC
clone size: NA
V gene: TRBV5-1
J gene: TRBJ2-7
D gene: TRBD1

CDR3 protein: CASSPRRVLRETATDTQYF
CDR3 DNA: TGTGCCAGCAGCCCACGGAGGGTCTTACGCGAAACGGCCACAGATACGCAGTATTTT
clone size: NA
V gene: TRBV14
J gene: TRBJ2-3
D gene: NA

CDR3 protein: CASRPTTGSDEQYF
CDR3 DNA: TGCGCCAGCAGGCCGACGACCGGGTCGGACGAGCAGTACTTC
clone size: NA
V gene: TRBV5-1
J gene: TRBJ2-7
D gene: NA

CDR3 protein: CASGRDRVNQPQHF
CDR3 DNA: TGTGCCAGCGGACGGGACAGGGTTAATCAGCCCCAGCATTTT
clone size: NA
V gene: TRBV28
J gene: TRBJ1-5
D gene: TRBD1

CDR3 protein: CASSQGLNRGGETQYF
CDR3 DNA: TGCGCCAGCAGCCAAGGGCTGAACAGGGGAGGGGAGACCCAGTACTTC
clone size: NA
V gene: TRBV4-3
J gene: TRBJ2-5
D gene: NA

CDR3 protein: CASTKNRGLGTEAFF
CDR3 DNA: TGTGCCAGCACTAAAAACAGGGGGCTCGGCACTGAAGCTTTCTTT
clone size: NA
V gene: TRBV6-5
J gene: TRBJ1-1
D gene: TRBD1

CDR3 protein: CASTTLAGVCHTGELFF
CDR3 DNA: TGTGCCAGCACCACTCTAGCGGGAGTTTGTCACACCGGGGAGCTGTTTTTT
clone size: NA
V gene: TRBV21-1
J gene: TRBJ2-2
D gene: NA

CDR3 protein: CASKEWADTQYF
CDR3 DNA: TGCGCCAGCAAGGAGTGGGCAGATACGCAGTATTTT
clone size: NA
V gene: TRBV23-1
J gene: TRBJ2-3
D gene: NA

CDR3 protein: CASSSGRVGPDTQYF
CDR3 DNA: TGTGCCAGCAGCTCTGGGCGGGTGGGGCCAGATACGCAGTATTTT
clone size: NA
V gene: TRBV11-3
J gene: TRBJ2-3
D gene: NA

CDR3 protein: CASSLKPATDTQYF
CDR3 DNA: TGTGCCAGCAGCTTGAAGCCTGCCACAGATACGCAGTATTTT
clone size: NA
V gene: TRBV5-7
J gene: TRBJ2-3
D gene: NA

CDR3 protein: CASSVSLADEQYF
CDR3 DNA: TGTGCCAGCAGCGTATCACTAGCGGACGAGCAGTACTTC
clone size: NA
V gene: TRBV9
J gene: TRBJ2-7
D gene: TRBD2

CDR3 protein: CAWSVGLQGDEQFF
CDR3 DNA: TGTGCCTGGAGTGTTGGTCTCCAGGGCGATGAGCAGTTCTTC
clone size: NA
V gene: TRBV30
J gene: TRBJ2-1
D gene: NA

CDR3 protein: CASSSPGLAGDSPYEQYF
CDR3 DNA: TGTGCCAGCAGCTCCCCGGGACTAGCGGGAGACTCCCCCTACGAGCAGTACTTC
clone size: NA
V gene: TRBV11-3
J gene: TRBJ2-7
D gene: TRBD2

CDR3 protein: CASTQGGAGQPQHF
CDR3 DNA: TGTGCCAGCACCCAAGGGGGCGCGGGTCAGCCCCAGCATTTT
clone size: NA
V gene: TRBV28
J gene: TRBJ1-5
D gene: TRBD1

CDR3 protein: CASSLYLPRGRNEQFF
CDR3 DNA: TGTGCCAGCAGCCTCTACCTTCCCAGGGGCAGAAATGAGCAGTTCTTC
clone size: once
V gene: TRBV13
J gene: TRBJ2-1
D gene: NA

CDR3 protein: CASSQDPRDRAGYTF
CDR3 DNA: TGCGCCAGCAGCCAAGACCCCCGGGACAGGGCTGGCTACACCTTC
clone size: NA
V gene: TRBV4-3
J gene: TRBJ1-2
D gene: TRBD1

CDR3 protein: CASSPHGARETQYF
CDR3 DNA: TGTGCCAGCAGCCCCCACGGGGCCAGAGAGACCCAGTACTTC
clone size: NA
V gene: TRBV7-9
J gene: TRBJ2-5
D gene: NA

CDR3 protein: CASSVVPGLAGGNFDNEQFF
CDR3 DNA: TGTGCCAGCAGCGTAGTACCGGGACTAGCGGGTGGTAACTTCGACAATGAGCAGTTCTTC
clone size: once
V gene: TRBV9
J gene: TRBJ2-1
D gene: TRBD2

CDR3 protein: CASSRTSGRQNEQFF
CDR3 DNA: TGCGCCAGCAGCCGTACTAGCGGGAGACAGAATGAGCAGTTCTTC
clone size: once
V gene: TRBV5-1
J gene: TRBJ2-1
D gene: TRBD2

CDR3 protein: CAWSQGGTEAFF
CDR3 DNA: TGTGCCTGGAGTCAGGGGGGCACTGAAGCTTTCTTT
clone size: NA
V gene: TRBV30
J gene: TRBJ1-1
D gene: TRBD1

CDR3 protein: CASSRDGSNQPQHF
CDR3 DNA: TGTGCCAGCAGTCGGGACGGCAGCAATCAGCCCCAGCATTTT
clone size: NA
V gene: TRBV2
J gene: TRBJ1-5
D gene: NA

CDR3 protein: CASTASWASGRFSETQYF
CDR3 DNA: TGTGCCAGCACCGCCTCTTGGGCTAGCGGGAGGTTCTCAGAGACCCAGTACTTC
clone size: NA
V gene: TRBV28
J gene: TRBJ2-5
D gene: TRBD2

CDR3 protein: CATSRERTGYGYTF
CDR3 DNA: TGTGCCACCAGCAGAGAGAGGACAGGGTATGGCTACACCTTC
clone size: NA
V gene: TRBV15
J gene: TRBJ1-2
D gene: TRBD1

CDR3 protein: CASSIDGLAREQYF
CDR3 DNA: TGTGCCAGTAGTATAGATGGGCTAGCCCGCGAGCAGTACTTC
clone size: NA
V gene: TRBV19
J gene: TRBJ2-7
D gene: NA

CDR3 protein: CASSQDRGGARTNEQFF
CDR3 DNA: TGTGCCAGCAGCCAAGATCGAGGGGGGGCCAGAACCAATGAGCAGTTCTTC
clone size: once
V gene: TRBV14
J gene: TRBJ2-1
D gene: NA

CDR3 protein: CASSLAGAVYNEQFF
CDR3 DNA: TGCGCCAGCAGCTTGGCCGGGGCAGTTTACAATGAGCAGTTCTTC
clone size: NA
V gene: TRBV5-1
J gene: TRBJ2-1
D gene: NA

CDR3 protein: CAWSVTGGYSYEQYF
CDR3 DNA: TGTGCCTGGAGTGTAACGGGGGGTTACTCCTACGAGCAGTACTTC
clone size: NA
V gene: TRBV30
J gene: TRBJ2-7
D gene: TRBD2

CDR3 protein: CASRRQDLNTEAFF
CDR3 DNA: TGTGCCAGCAGGAGACAGGACCTGAACACTGAAGCTTTCTTT
clone size: NA
V gene: TRBV5-4
J gene: TRBJ1-1
D gene: NA

CDR3 protein: CASSLADRVEWTEAFF
CDR3 DNA: TGTGCCAGCAGCTTAGCAGACAGGGTTGAGTGGACTGAAGCTTTCTTT
clone size: once
V gene: TRBV11-3
J gene: TRBJ1-1
D gene: TRBD1

CDR3 protein: CASSPGSSGRVDTQYF
CDR3 DNA: TGTGCCAGCTCACCCGGGAGCAGCGGGAGGGTAGATACGCAGTATTTT
clone size: NA
V gene: TRBV18
J gene: TRBJ2-3
D gene: TRBD2

CDR3 protein: CASSIAGQANYGYTF
CDR3 DNA: TGTGCCAGTAGTATCGCTGGGCAGGCCAACTATGGCTACACCTTC
clone size: few
V gene: TRBV19
J gene: TRBJ1-2
D gene: NA

CDR3 protein: CASSLVGSGRTNEKLFF
CDR3 DNA: TGCGCCAGCAGCTTGGTGGGTAGTGGGAGAACTAATGAAAAACTGTTTTTT
clone size: NA
V gene: TRBV5-1
J gene: TRBJ1-4
D gene: NA

CDR3 protein: CASSLRSGSGETQYF
CDR3 DNA: TGTGCCAGCAGCTTACGGTCCGGGTCAGGAGAGACCCAGTACTTC
clone size: NA
V gene: TRBV7-2
J gene: TRBJ2-5
D gene: NA